The source of this T cell receptor beta chain is a study of shared clonotypes between healthy human individuals (TCRdb year 2020). Broadly, across the study: Three men and a couple of women, aged 18 to 49 years, made up the cohort. To increase sequencing depth and limit assay-specific biases, TCR repertoire library preparation and sequencing were carried out by different laboratories using diverse techniques. To estimate repertoire size and how much clonotype sharing occurs between individuals, the study deeply sequenced the blood TCR repertoires of several healthy adults. Per donor, leukapheresis produced somewhere between about 0.94 and 10 billion PBMCs. For each donor, three plates each were used for CD4 naive and CD4 memory, two plates were used for CD8 naive, and one plate was used for CD8 memory.

As concerns this clone: Its antigen is currently not known. There are no base qualities to consult, and no much larger clone falls within one base.

General findings and caveats noted by the study authors: Estimated clonotype richness was generally larger for naive than for memory subsets. Even with the large sequencing depth, rarefaction of the sorted-subset datasets indicated that sequencing was incomplete. Because the study included only a small number of donors, the genetic and exposure-history diversity represented was limited. Sampling was restricted to blood, and TCR repertoires in tissue are likely to differ from TCR repertoires in blood. Across a few donors, about 5% of naive CD4, roughly 3.8% of naive CD8, about 2.3% of memory CD4, and about 0.44% of memory CD8 clonotypes were shared. Compared with non-shared clonotypes, clonotypes shared by all four sorted-subset donors had higher generation probabilities. Based on pairwise subsampling, the degree of clonotype sharing among donors was expected to be affected by sequencing depth.

V was cut back by 4 bases and J by 7 bases, leaving a gap of 10 bases between them. The germline V gene yields MGHRA for CDR1 and YSYEKL for CDR2. The CDR3 covers 13 residues, taking in both the cysteine and the phenylalanine. Just the 39-base CDR3 DNA is kept, in frame starting at base 1. The donors were healthy, HIV-negative adults who had no recently reported acute infections or vaccinations. Every donor was a Caucasian adult residing in Nashville, Tennessee, USA. CD4+ T cells were enriched by magnetic negative selection; naive cells were then positively selected on CD45RA, and the negative fraction formed the memory subset. Blood was collected by leukapheresis, and PBMCs were isolated by Ficoll-Histopaque density gradient centrifugation and then cryopreserved in liquid nitrogen vapor phase. Analytical flow cytometry was used to check the purity and quantity of each magnetically sorted T cell population. Genomic DNA was isolated from each sorted fraction and quantified by UV absorbance on a Nanodrop 2000c.

TCR CDR3 regions were amplified from genomic DNA by multiplex PCR using the deep immunoSEQ assay. Extracted genomic DNA from each cell subset was spread evenly across all wells of several immunoSEQ 96-well plates, with each plate serving as a replicate. For sorted subsets, each replicate PCR was loaded with around 200 ng genomic DNA, equivalent to about 30,000 T cell genomes. Purified libraries were measured with a Qubit 3.0 fluorometer, size-checked on a Bioanalyzer 2100, and measured again with the KAPA Library Quantification kit. Each immunoSEQ 96-well plate was sequenced on its own single-read 150-cycle Illumina NextSeq 550 flow cell. The authors' analysis ran thus. Because the immunoSEQ output held only junctional sequences and lacked quality scores, the filtering could not match the filtering applied to full-length reads. Sequences were annotated with PyIR, a Python wrapper for IgBLAST v1.9, using IMGT germline references to assign V/J genes and CDR3. Any read was removed if the V/J assignment was weak (E-value above 1e-6), the CDR3 was missing, or the read contained stop codons, out-of-frame junctions, or ambiguous translated residues. V3J clonotypes were defined as sequences sharing an identical inferred V gene, J gene, and CDR3 amino acid sequence. The percentage overlap between two repertoires was calculated by dividing the number of shared unique clonotypes by the size of the smaller repertoire. RTK rarefaction, the Chao1 estimator, and Recon v2.1 estimates of unobserved clonotypes were used to assess repertoire richness. OLGA was used to compute generation probabilities for all TCRbeta clonotypes that the gDNA method yielded from a few donors. Entries here come from immuneACCESS through TCRdb and include only in-frame sequences with V and J called. Some clones fail to appear in such tables; in the studies checked, an unresolved V gene covers under half of the shortfall, and the cause of the remainder is unknown. D and trimming come from the DNA, and the V and J calls and clone size come from that table. A total of 900,000 to 1,200,000 clones appear in this sample, about 80% of them only once. The top ten constitute more than 0.55% of the sample.

Sequenced input: memory CD4+ T cells from PBMCs. Taken with the paper, the label for cell subset or site translates to: CD45RA-negative fraction. The rearranged chain carries TRBV4-1 and TRBJ1-4; too little of a D gene remains to name it. The source of this sequence is a man aged 18-30 years in good health. Some clones in this sample may be carry-over from other donors' samples. The nucleotide sequence reads as follows: TGCGCCAGCAGCCTATATTACGTTGAAAAACTGTTTTTT. It translates to CASSLYYVEKLFF.